This TCR beta chain was captured in a study of lymphopenia after photon versus proton radiotherapy (dated by TCRdb to between 2017 and 2020). Turning to the overall study: The study compared the immunological effects of photon versus proton radiation therapy in patients with gastrointestinal tumors who developed high-grade lymphopenia. The 15 to 25 patients in the cohort had gastrointestinal tumors, were treated with either photon or proton therapy, and subsequently developed lymphopenia. The goal of the study was to describe how the two radiation modalities differ in their effects on the immune system.

Library preparation was by the immunoSEQ multiplex PCR assay. Alongside multiparametric flow cytometry, deep sequencing of rearranged TCR beta loci was used to profile the T cell repertoires. TCRdb's version of the immuneACCESS table is confined to in-frame rearrangements and falls short of the full clone set. An unresolved V gene accounts for under half of the shortfall where checked; the remainder is of unknown origin. This sample comprises under 70,000 clones, around 93% of them detected only once. The ten top clones hold 2.2% of the sample. Comment on this clone: No antigen is known for it. The record has no base qualities; no much larger clone is one base away.

Summary of the overall study and its limitations: Across the cohort, an inverse correlation was found between a larger post-nadir drop in TCR diversity and overall survival time among patients who died. The survival association was assessed only in patients who died, and the authors presented better survival with proton therapy as a possibility rather than a demonstrated result. After the lymphocyte count nadir, oligoclonal expansion, especially of CD8+ Temra cells, was observed in photon-treated repertoires, and the drop in diversity was driven by this expansion. Proton-treated patients stayed relatively stable during treatment, while photon-treated patients lost naive T cells and TCR diversity and gained effector/memory populations.

This receptor was identified in a woman aged 35 to 49 with cholangiocarcinoma. Here the sequenced sample was peripheral blood, taken from a patient treated with photon-based radiotherapy.

For the CDR3, the sequence is CAHDAPGQGDEKLFF. The sequenced DNA: TGTGCACACGACGCACCGGGACAGGGTGATGAAAAACTGTTTTTT. Recombination connected TRBV30 to TRBJ1-4, with TRBD1 identical over 9 junction bases. Counted from cysteine to phenylalanine, this CDR3 has 15 amino acids. Only CDR3 DNA is held: 45 bases, read in frame from base 1. CDR1 and CDR2 were assigned from the germline V gene (reference sequence) as GTSNPN and SVGIG.